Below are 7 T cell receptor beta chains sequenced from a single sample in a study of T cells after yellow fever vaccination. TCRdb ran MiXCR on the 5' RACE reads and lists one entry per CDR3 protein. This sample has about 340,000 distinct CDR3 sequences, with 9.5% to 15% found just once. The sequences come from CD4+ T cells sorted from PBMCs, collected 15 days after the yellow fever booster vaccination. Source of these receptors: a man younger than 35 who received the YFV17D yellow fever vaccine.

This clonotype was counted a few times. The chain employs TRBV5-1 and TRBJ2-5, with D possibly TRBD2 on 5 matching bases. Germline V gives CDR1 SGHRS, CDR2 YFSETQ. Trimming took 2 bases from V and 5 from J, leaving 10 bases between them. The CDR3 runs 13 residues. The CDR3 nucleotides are TGCGCCAGCAGCTTCGGGGTAGAGGAGACCCAGTACTTC. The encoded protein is CASSFGVEETQYF.

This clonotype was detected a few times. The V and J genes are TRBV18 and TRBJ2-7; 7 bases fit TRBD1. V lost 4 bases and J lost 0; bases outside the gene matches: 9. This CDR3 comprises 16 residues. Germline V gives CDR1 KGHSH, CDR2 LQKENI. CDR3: CASSLTPGQSSYEQYV. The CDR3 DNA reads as TGTGCCAGCTCACTCACCCCGGGACAGAGCTCCTACGAGCAGTACGTC.

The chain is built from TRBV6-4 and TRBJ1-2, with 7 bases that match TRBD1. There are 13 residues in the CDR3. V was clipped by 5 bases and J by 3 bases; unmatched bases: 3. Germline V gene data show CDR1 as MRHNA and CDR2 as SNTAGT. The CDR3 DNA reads TGTGCCAGCAGTCACAGGGGATACTATGGCTACACCTTC. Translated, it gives CASSHRGYYGYTF.

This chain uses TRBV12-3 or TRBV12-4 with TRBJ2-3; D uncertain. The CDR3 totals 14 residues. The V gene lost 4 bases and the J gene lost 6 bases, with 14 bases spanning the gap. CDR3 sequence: CASSSTMRLDTQYF. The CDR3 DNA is TGTGCCAGCAGTTCTACAATGAGGTTGGATACGCAGTATTTT.

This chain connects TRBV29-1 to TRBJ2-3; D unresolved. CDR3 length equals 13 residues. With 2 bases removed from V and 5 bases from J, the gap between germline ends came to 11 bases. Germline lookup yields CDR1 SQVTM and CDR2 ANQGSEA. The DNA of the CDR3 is TGCAGCGTTGAACCTGGAAAGGGAGATACGCAGTATTTT. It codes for CSVEPGKGDTQYF.

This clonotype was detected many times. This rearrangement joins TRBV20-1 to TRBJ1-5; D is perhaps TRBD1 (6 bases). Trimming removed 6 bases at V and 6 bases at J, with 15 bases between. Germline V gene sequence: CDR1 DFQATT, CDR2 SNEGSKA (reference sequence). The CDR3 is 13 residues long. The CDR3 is CSATTGIGQPQHF. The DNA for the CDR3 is TGCAGTGCAACTACAGGGATCGGTCAGCCCCAGCATTTT.

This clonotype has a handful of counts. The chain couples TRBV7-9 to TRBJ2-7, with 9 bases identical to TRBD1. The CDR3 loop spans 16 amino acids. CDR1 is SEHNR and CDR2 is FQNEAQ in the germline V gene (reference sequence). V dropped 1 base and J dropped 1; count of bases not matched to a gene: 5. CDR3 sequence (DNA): TGTGCCAGCAGCTTAGGGGGGACAGGGCAATCCTACGAGCAGTACTTC. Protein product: CASSLGGTGQSYEQYF.